This T cell receptor beta chain was obtained from a study of blood T cell repertoires in COVID-19. Across the whole study: T cells, B-cell-depleted T cells, or PBMCs supplied cDNA or gDNA.

This CDR3 contains 14 residues. Germline trimming cut 3 bases from V and 7 bases from J; bases unmatched to any gene: 7. Germline CDR1 reads SGHRS; CDR2 reads YFSETQ. A Seattle source enrolled patients during active infection and followed them longitudinally. In the source study's methods: From reference gene primer amplification, estimates of nucleated cell counts were derived. The method was immunoSEQ multiplex PCR; TCRdb's version includes in-frame clones alone and lacks a portion of them. D and trimming come from the DNA, and the V and J calls and clone size come from that table. The sample holds about 220,000 clones, 86% seen once.

This clonotype was sampled from a woman aged 50 to 65 with COVID-19, enrolled during active disease. The J gene is TRBJ1-1, the V gene TRBV5-1; TRBD1 agrees at 9 bases. Sequences were obtained from peripheral blood. The CDR3 DNA follows: TGCGCCAGCAGCTCGGACAGGGGAGTGAATGAAGCTTTCTTT. Residues: CASSSDRGVNEAFF. Full variable domain (rest looked up from reference TRBV5-1 and TRBJ1-1): KAGVTQTPRYLIKTRGQQVTLSCSPISGHRSVSWYQQTPGQGLQFLFEYFSETQRNKGNFPGRFSGRQFSNSRSEMNVSTLELGDSALYLCASSSDRGVNEAFFGQGTRLTVV.